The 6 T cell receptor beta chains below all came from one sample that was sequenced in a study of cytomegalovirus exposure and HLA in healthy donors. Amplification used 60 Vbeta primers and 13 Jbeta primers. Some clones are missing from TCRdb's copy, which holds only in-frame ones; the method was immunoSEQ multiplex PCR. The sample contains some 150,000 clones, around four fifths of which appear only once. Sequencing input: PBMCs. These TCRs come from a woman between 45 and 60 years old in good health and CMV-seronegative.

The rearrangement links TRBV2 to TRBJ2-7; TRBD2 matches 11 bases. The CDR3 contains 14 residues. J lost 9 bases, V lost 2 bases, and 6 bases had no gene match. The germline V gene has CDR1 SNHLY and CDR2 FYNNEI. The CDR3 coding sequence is TGTGCCAGCAGTGAATCTAGCGGGGGGCGGGGGCAGTACTTC. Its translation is CASSESSGGRGQYF.

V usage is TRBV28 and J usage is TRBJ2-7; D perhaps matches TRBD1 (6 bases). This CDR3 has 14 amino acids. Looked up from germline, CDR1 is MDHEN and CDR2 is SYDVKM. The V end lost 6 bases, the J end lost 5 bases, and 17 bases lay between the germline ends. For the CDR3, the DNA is TGTGCCAGCAGGGTCCCCAGGGGCCGGAACGAGCAGTACTTC. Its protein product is CASRVPRGRNEQYF.

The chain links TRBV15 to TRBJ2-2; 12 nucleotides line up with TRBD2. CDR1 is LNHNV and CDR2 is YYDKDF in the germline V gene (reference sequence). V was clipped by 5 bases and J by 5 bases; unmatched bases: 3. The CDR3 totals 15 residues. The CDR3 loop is CATSAGTSGTGELFF. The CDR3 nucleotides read TGTGCCACCAGCGCTGGGACTAGCGGGACCGGGGAGCTGTTTTTT.

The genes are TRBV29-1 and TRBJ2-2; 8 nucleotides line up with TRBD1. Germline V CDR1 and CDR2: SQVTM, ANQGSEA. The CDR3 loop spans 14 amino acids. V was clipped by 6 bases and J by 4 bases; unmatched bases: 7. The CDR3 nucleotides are TGCAGCGTCCTGGGGACAGGCGTCACCGGGGAGCTGTTTTTT. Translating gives CSVLGTGVTGELFF.

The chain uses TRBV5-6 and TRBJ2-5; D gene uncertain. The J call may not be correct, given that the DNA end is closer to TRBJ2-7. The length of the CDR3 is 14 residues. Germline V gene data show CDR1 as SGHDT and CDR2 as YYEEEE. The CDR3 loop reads CASSWSPSNYEQYF. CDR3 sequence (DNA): TGTGCCAGCAGCTGGTCCCCTTCCAACTACGAGCAGTACTTC.

DNA for the CDR3: TGTGCCAGCAGTGAAGGAGTACTAGCGGGAGGGCCCTCGAGCAATGAGCAGTTCTTC. It yields the protein CASSEGVLAGGPSSNEQFF. The V call is TRBV6-1, the J call TRBJ2-1; 13 bases fit TRBD2. J gave up 6 bases and V 1 base, and 12 bases lay outside the gene matches. CDR1 is MNHNS and CDR2 is SASEGT in the germline V gene. This CDR3 spans 19 amino acids.